The rows below give T cell receptor beta chains drawn from one sample of a study of human T cells and chemical hapten exposure. Each CDR3 protein gets one entry after TCRdb re-called the RACE reads with MiXCR. Here the sample spans approximately 79,000 distinct CDR3 sequences, approximately 9% being singletons. Sequences were derived from whole blood, sampled in connection with sensitization to the hapten diphenylcyclopropenone (DPC). The source of these receptors is a man in his forties with alopecia areata. Some clones in this sample may be carry-over from other donors' samples. Both conserved end residues are part of each CDR3. The D gene is left open where the match is weak. The listing skips clone size in some rows; elsewhere it reads once, few, many or a size class.

D gene: .; V gene: TRBV9; J gene: TRBJ1-3; clone size: few; CDR3 DNA: TGTGCCAGCAGCGGATTGGACAGCTCTTACTCTGGAAACACCATATATTTT; CDR3 protein: CASSGLDSSYSGNTIYF
D gene: .; V gene: TRBV29-1; J gene: TRBJ2-1; clone size: many; CDR3 DNA: TGCAGCGTTATGACAACAGTCAATGAGCAGTTCTTC; CDR3 protein: CSVMTTVNEQFF
D gene: .; V gene: TRBV7-9; J gene: TRBJ1-6; clone size: .; CDR3 DNA: TGTGCCAGCAGCTTAATGGGGGAGGACCTCCACTTT; CDR3 protein: CASSLMGEDLHF
D gene: .; V gene: TRBV3-1; J gene: TRBJ1-1; clone size: .; CDR3 DNA: TGTGCCAGCAGCCAAGGGGCAGGAATAGGTACTGAAGCTTTCTTT; CDR3 protein: CASSQGAGIGTEAFF
D gene: TRBD1; V gene: TRBV6-2/TRBV6-3; J gene: TRBJ1-2; clone size: .; CDR3 DNA: TGTGCCAGCAGAAGACAGGGTAACCTCGCTAACTATGGCTACACCTTC; CDR3 protein: CASRRQGNLANYGYTF
D gene: TRBD2; V gene: TRBV4-3; J gene: TRBJ2-7; clone size: .; CDR3 DNA: TGCGCCAGCAGCCCGATGACTAGCGACTACGAGCAGTACTTC; CDR3 protein: CASSPMTSDYEQYF
D gene: TRBD1; V gene: TRBV7-9; J gene: TRBJ1-5; clone size: .; CDR3 DNA: TGTGCCAGCAGCCCCGGGACAGGGACGGACGGGAATCAGCCCCAGCATTTT; CDR3 protein: CASSPGTGTDGNQPQHF
D gene: TRBD2; V gene: TRBV7-2; J gene: TRBJ2-7; clone size: few; CDR3 DNA: TGTGCCAGCAGCGAACTAGCGGGAGGCTCCTACGAGCAGTACTTC; CDR3 protein: CASSELAGGSYEQYF
D gene: TRBD2; V gene: TRBV7-2; J gene: TRBJ2-3; clone size: .; CDR3 DNA: TGTGCCAGCACCCCTAGCGGGAGTGGGGGATCTACGCAGTATTTT; CDR3 protein: CASTPSGSGGSTQYF
D gene: .; V gene: TRBV4-2; J gene: TRBJ1-3; clone size: .; CDR3 DNA: TGTGCCAGCAGCCAAGATTTGACAGGTGGAAACACCATATATTTT; CDR3 protein: CASSQDLTGGNTIYF
D gene: TRBD2; V gene: TRBV7-2; J gene: TRBJ2-1; clone size: .; CDR3 DNA: TGTGCCAGCAGCCGACTAGCGGGGCTACAGTTCTTC; CDR3 protein: CASSRLAGLQFF
D gene: .; V gene: TRBV10-3; J gene: TRBJ1-2; clone size: many; CDR3 DNA: TGTGCCATCAGTGAGCAGGGCTTGAACTATGGCTACACCTTC; CDR3 protein: CAISEQGLNYGYTF